A single T cell receptor (beta chain) is shown here with its context. Its antigen is currently not known. It has no much larger one-base neighbor in the sample; base qualities were not kept. These data come from a study of response to subunit inactivated influenza vaccine (dated by TCRdb to 2017 to 2018). Notes on the research overall: Deep quantitative profiling of the T cell receptor repertoire was used in the study to follow responses to a trivalent subunit inactivated influenza vaccine.

Measured from the cysteine to the phenylalanine, the CDR3 is 16 residues long. The kept DNA is CDR3 alone, 48 bases in frame from the first base. Here V drops 0 bases and J drops 4 bases, and the junction holds 6 bases not matched to any gene. From a lookup of the germline V gene, CDR1 and CDR2 are SGHTA and FQGNSA. The library was made by RT-PCR. Sequencing used an Illumina HiSeq 2500. Using fastp trimming at Q25 and MiXCR clonotype assembly, TCRdb reanalyzed the public sequencing data and kept in-frame beta chains. Each CDR3 protein gets just one entry, which takes the most common genes and DNA from the rows behind it. This sample comprises hundreds of thousands of distinct CDR3 sequences, around 11% of them detected only once. Together, the top ten hold 11% of the sample. Paper-wide results and their limitations: The authors proposed that each seasonal influenza vaccination may bring in only a limited number of new T cells.

The data also belong to a second study, concerning T cells expressing NK-cell markers. The other study reports the following: The TCR beta cDNA libraries were made using 5'RACE template switching, a step that added both a universal primer site and unique molecular identifiers. In sorted CD3+CD56+NKG2C+, CD3+CD56+NKG2C- and CD3+CD56-NKG2C+ T-cell subsets from 7 to 9 donors, TCR beta-chain repertoires were profiled. Of the eight sequenced donors, seven were found to be HCMV-seropositive and one was found to be HCMV-seronegative. To restrict sorting to alphabetaTCR-expressing T cells, an anti-gammadeltaTCR antibody was added in several experiments. In about six donors, the dominant CD3+CD56+NKG2C+ clonotypes were found to rank among the top 10 CD8+ clonotypes and to make up roughly 1.0-7.0% of CD8+ T cells. Those dominant clonotypes were again the most abundant among CD3+CD56-NKG2C+ cells in a handful of donors, at roughly 28.3-65%. It remained unclear whether the expanded NKG2C-expressing T cell clones were specific for HCMV antigens. The study sequenced eight donors, all healthy volunteers chosen at random: three men and five women. A commercial ELISA kit detecting HCMV-specific IgG in serum was used to determine HCMV serostatus. Ficoll density gradient centrifugation was used to isolate peripheral blood mononuclear cells from blood. For several donors, bulk peripheral blood T-cell repertoires were additionally sequenced from unsorted PBMC. cDNA synthesis was primed from the TCR beta constant segment, followed by two successive PCR amplification steps. Sequencing of the libraries produced 2 x 150 bp reads on Illumina HiSeq 2000/2500, MiSeq or NextSeq. MIGEC handled demultiplexing of the reads and grouping by UMI, while MiTCR was used to assemble and quantify clonotypes. To exclude erroneous sequences, only TCR cDNA sequences supported by at least two reads were retained. The tcR package was used for downstream repertoire analysis, and clonotypes were matched between fractions using CDR3 nucleotide sequence together with V segment. VDJmatch was used to annotate antigen specificity against VDJdb, with one amino acid substitution allowed in CDR3.

The chain links TRBV7-2 with TRBJ2-7, with TRBD2 identical over 10 junction bases. Material: PBMCs from blood, obtained on the day of vaccination. This clonotype was sampled from a man aged 50 to 60 who received an inactivated influenza vaccine. Donor details come from another sample of the same person, matched by shared clones. The DNA sequence reads TGTGCCAGCAGCTTAGCGCGGGCTAGCGGGGGTTACGAGCAGTACTTC. This is translated as CASSLARASGGYEQYF.